This T cell receptor beta chain was observed in a study of Graves' ophthalmopathy and Graves' hyperthyroidism. Amplification of the TCR beta CDR3 regions used RNA transcripts (as template). The workflow started with a first-round RT-PCR run with HTBI primers and then moved on to a second-round multiplex PCR. TCRdb called the multiplex PCR reads again in MiXCR, with one record for every CDR3 protein. The repertoire holds about 600,000 distinct CDR3 sequences, 35% to 40% seen once, with about 4.6% in the top ten. The table lists this clonotype with many counts. V gave up 8 bases and J gave up 6 bases; unmatched junction bases: 2. Germline CDR1 and CDR2: MNHEY and SVGAGI. This CDR3 has 11 amino acids.

What was sequenced was peripheral blood or thyroid tissue (not recorded which). The sequence was collected from an adult man with Graves' hyperthyroidism. This chain joins TRBV6-5 and TRBJ1-1, with 8 nucleotides matching TRBD1. The CDR3 region has the DNA TGTGCCAGCGGACAGGGCCCTGAAGCTTTCTTT. This codes for CASGQGPEAFF.